This entry lists 13 T cell receptor beta chains sequenced from one sample in a study of blood T cell repertoires in COVID-19. Profiling relied on immunoSEQ multiplex PCR, and the TCRdb table lists in-frame clones only, not all of them. There are approximately 120,000 clones in the sample; around 86% occur only once, and under 7% lies in the top ten. Sequences were obtained from peripheral blood. These receptors all stem from an elderly man with active or convalescent COVID-19.

The CDR3 region is CASTRDTDIYGYTF. The CDR3 region has the DNA TGTGCCAGTACACGGGACACCGACATCTATGGCTACACCTTC. The rearrangement uses TRBV19 and TRBJ1-2, with D possibly matching TRBD1 (6 bases). V lost 7 bases and J 4 bases, leaving 16 bases between the germline ends. The CDR3 sequence is 14 residues long. Germline V gene sequence: CDR1 LNHDA, CDR2 SQIVND (reference sequence).

The chain recombines TRBV3-1 (or the pseudogene TRBV3-2) with TRBJ2-7, with TRBD1 matching 7 bases. CDR3 length: 15 amino acids. The V segment lost 4 bases and the J segment 0 bases; nucleotides outside the gene matches: 6. Germline CDR1 and CDR2: LGHDT and YNNKEL (reference sequence). The CDR3 reads CASSRPRQGSYEQYF. For the CDR3, the DNA is TGTGCCAGCAGCCGACCCCGACAGGGCTCCTACGAGCAGTACTTC.

As regards this clone: Other DNA variants within this sample encode the same CDR3. J is TRBJ2-7 and V is TRBV9; 13 bases match TRBD2. V gave up 4 bases and J gave up 1 base; unmatched junction bases: 2. Per the germline V gene, CDR1 is SGDLS and CDR2 is YYNGEE. CDR3 length: 15 residues. In DNA form, the CDR3 reads TGTGCCAGCAGCAGGACTAGCGGGAGTTCCTACGAGCAGTACTTC. It specifies CASSRTSGSSYEQYF.

The genes are TRBV9 and TRBJ2-3; D is unclear. Germline lookup yields CDR1 SGDLS and CDR2 YYNGEE. The CDR3 has 14 residues. The V gene lost 2 bases and the J gene lost 3 bases, with 10 bases spanning the gap. The CDR3 DNA follows: TGTGCCAGCAGCGTCGAGGTGGGTACAGATACGCAGTATTTT. Amino acids: CASSVEVGTDTQYF. The complete variable domain, with remaining parts taken from reference TRBV9 and TRBJ2-3, reads DSGVTQTPKHLITATGQRVTLRCSPRSGDLSVYWYQQSLDQGLQFLIQYYNGEERAKGNILERFSAQQFPDLHSELNLSSLELGDSALYFCASSVEVGTDTQYFGPGTRLTVL.

The V gene is TRBV6-5, the J gene TRBJ2-7; 8 bases align to TRBD1. The V gene end was trimmed by 7 bases and the J gene end by 6 bases; junction bases not matched to a gene: 11. CDR3 length: 14 amino acids. The germline V gene encodes CDR1 MNHEY and CDR2 SVGAGI. The CDR3 coding sequence is TGTGCCAGCATTCTGACGGACAGGGACGGCGAGCAGTACTTC. It translates to CASILTDRDGEQYF.

The V call is TRBV7-8, the J call TRBJ1-6; 10 bases fit TRBD1. The V gene end was trimmed by 5 bases and the J gene end by 10 bases; junction bases not matched to a gene: 11. CDR1 is SGHVS, CDR2 FQNEAQ, per germline. CDR3 length equals 16 residues. The CDR3 DNA follows: TGTGCCAGCAGCCCCCAGCCGGGACAGGGGTGGTCACCCCTCCACTTT. It is translated as CASSPQPGQGWSPLHF.

This chain connects TRBV27 to TRBJ2-7; D might be TRBD1 (6 bases). CDR1 and CDR2 (germline): MNHEY, SMNVEV (reference sequence). This CDR3 has 15 residues. Trimming took 5 bases from V and 2 from J, leaving 16 bases between them. The CDR3 sequence is CASSLISGAAYEQYF. The CDR3 DNA reads TGTGCCAGCAGTCTGATATCAGGGGCCGCCTACGAGCAGTACTTC.

This chain uses TRBV19 with TRBJ2-1; D may be TRBD1 (6 bases). CDR1 and CDR2 (germline): LNHDA, SQIVND (reference sequence). Trimming shortened V by 6 bases and J by 5 bases, and 17 bases separated the two germline ends. There are 15 residues in the CDR3. The CDR3 DNA sequence: TGTGCCAGTAGCCAAAGCATCGACAGGCACAATGAGCAGTTCTTC. Protein: CASSQSIDRHNEQFF.

Here the CDR3 reads CASSPRTSGGDTQYF. CDR3 nucleotides: TGTGCCAGCAGCCCACGGACTAGCGGGGGAGATACGCAGTATTTT. V gene TRBV5-4 combines with J gene TRBJ2-3, with 13 bases matching TRBD2. With V trimmed by 4 bases and J by 5 bases, 4 bases remained unmatched. This CDR3 has 15 amino acids. The germline gives CDR1 SGHNT, CDR2 YYREEE (reference sequence).

The genes are TRBV11-3 and TRBJ1-1, with D perhaps TRBD1 (5 bases). The CDR3 runs 16 residues. V was trimmed by 5 bases and J by 5 bases, leaving 21 bases between them. CDR1 SGHNT and CDR2 YENEEA come from the germline V gene. This CDR3 is CASSPRRAFGGTEAFF. CDR3 DNA: TGTGCCAGCAGCCCGAGACGGGCCTTCGGGGGGACTGAAGCTTTCTTT.

The J gene is TRBJ1-1, the V gene TRBV19, with a possible D match to TRBD1 (5 bases). V shed 6 bases and J shed 7 bases, with 18 bases lying between them. CDR3 length: 14 residues. The germline gives CDR1 LNHDA, CDR2 SQIVND (reference sequence). This CDR3 is CASRKGSGKHEAFF. CDR3 nucleotide sequence: TGTGCCAGTAGAAAGGGGAGCGGGAAACATGAAGCTTTCTTT.

The chain uses TRBV5-8 and TRBJ2-1; 14 bases line up with TRBD2. Per the germline V gene, CDR1 is SGHTS and CDR2 is YDEGEE. V shed 6 bases, J shed 7 bases, and the junction held 6 bases outside the gene matches. The CDR3 totals 15 residues. As DNA, the CDR3 is TGTGCCAGCACCAGGGGACTAGCGGGGGTTAATGAGCAGTTCTTC. Translated: CASTRGLAGVNEQFF.

The V call is TRBV28, the J call TRBJ1-5; the D gene is possibly TRBD1 (6 bases). The ends were cut back, 2 bases at V and 6 bases at J, with 17 bases in the middle. There are 16 residues in the CDR3. Germline loops: CDR1 MDHEN, CDR2 SYDVKM. The DNA for the CDR3 is TGTGCCAGCAGTTTACAGGGGTTGGTTTCGGGTCAGCCCCAGCATTTT. Encoded protein: CASSLQGLVSGQPQHF.